Sequencing of this T cell receptor (beta chain) was carried out in a study of technical replicates of blood from several donors. Germline CDR1 SEHNR, CDR2 FQNEAQ (reference sequence). J gave up 6 bases and V 4 bases, and 6 bases lay outside the gene matches. The CDR3 consists of 13 residues. This table comes from immunoSEQ multiplex PCR, and its TCRdb copy is limited to in-frame clones, with some not included. The sample lists about 60,000 clones; around 87% were seen once. The clonotype originates from a human donor in good health. Some clones in this sample may be carry-over from other donors' samples. Sequenced: PBMCs. The V gene is TRBV7-9, the J gene TRBJ2-7; 7 bases line up with TRBD1. The DNA of the CDR3 is TGTGCCAGCAGCTATAGACAGGGCCTCGAGCAGTACTTC. Amino acids: CASSYRQGLEQYF.